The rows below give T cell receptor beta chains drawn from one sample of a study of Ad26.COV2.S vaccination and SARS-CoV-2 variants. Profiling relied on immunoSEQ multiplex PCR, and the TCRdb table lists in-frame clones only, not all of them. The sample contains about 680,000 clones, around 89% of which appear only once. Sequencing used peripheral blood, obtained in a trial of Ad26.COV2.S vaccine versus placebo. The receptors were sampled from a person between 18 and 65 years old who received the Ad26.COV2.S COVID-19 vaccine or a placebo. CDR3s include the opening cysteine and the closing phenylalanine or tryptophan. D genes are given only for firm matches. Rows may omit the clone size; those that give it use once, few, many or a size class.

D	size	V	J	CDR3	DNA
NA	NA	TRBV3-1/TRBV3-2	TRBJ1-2	CASSPDINYGYTF	TGTGCCAGCAGCCCGGACATTAACTATGGCTACACCTTC
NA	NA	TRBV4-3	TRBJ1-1	CASSLGRLSEAFF	TGCGCCAGCAGCTTGGGACGGCTCTCTGAAGCTTTCTTT
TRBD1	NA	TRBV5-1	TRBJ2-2	CASSRNTGGGTGELFF	TGCGCCAGCAGCCGTAATACAGGGGGCGGAACCGGGGAGCTGTTTTTT
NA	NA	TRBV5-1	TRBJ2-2	CASSSASGPNTGELFF	TGCGCCAGCAGCTCGGCCAGCGGGCCGAACACCGGGGAGCTGTTTTTT
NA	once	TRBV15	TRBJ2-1	CATQLGTPYNEQFF	TGTGCCACACAGCTGGGAACGCCATACAATGAGCAGTTCTTC
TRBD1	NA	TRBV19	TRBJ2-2	CASIRTGGTGELFF	TGTGCCAGTATCCGGACAGGGGGGACCGGGGAGCTGTTTTTT
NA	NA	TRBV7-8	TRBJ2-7	CASSGMGRGTGQYF	TGTGCCAGCAGCGGGATGGGGCGGGGGACAGGGCAGTACTTC
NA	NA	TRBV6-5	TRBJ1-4	CASSYARGANEKLFF	TGTGCCAGCAGTTACGCCCGTGGGGCAAATGAAAAACTGTTTTTT
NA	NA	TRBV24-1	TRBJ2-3	CATSYGGWSTDTQYF	TGTGCCACCAGTTATGGGGGCTGGAGCACAGATACGCAGTATTTT
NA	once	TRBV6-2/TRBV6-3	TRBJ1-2	CASSYQTGGNYGYTF	TGTGCCAGCAGTTACCAGACCGGGGGCAACTATGGCTACACCTTC
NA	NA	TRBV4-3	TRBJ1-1	CASSQVSRTEAFF	TGCGCCAGCAGCCAAGTATCGCGGACTGAAGCTTTCTTT
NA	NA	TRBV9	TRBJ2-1	CASSVLTRGNEQFF	TGTGCCAGCAGCGTATTGACAAGGGGGAATGAGCAGTTCTTC
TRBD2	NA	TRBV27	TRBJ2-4	CASSLSQGTRGKNIQYF	TGTGCCAGCAGTTTATCCCAGGGGACTAGGGGTAAAAACATTCAGTACTTC
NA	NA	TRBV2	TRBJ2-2	CASNSWENTGELFF	TGTGCCAGCAACTCTTGGGAAAACACCGGGGAGCTGTTTTTT
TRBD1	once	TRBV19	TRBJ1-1	CASSIAGTVNTEAFF	TGTGCCAGTAGTATCGCCGGGACAGTGAACACTGAAGCTTTCTTT
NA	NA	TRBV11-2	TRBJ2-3	CASSPGVTFYRKVNTQYF	TGTGCCAGCAGCCCGGGAGTGACTTTCTACCGGAAAGTGAATACGCAGTATTTT
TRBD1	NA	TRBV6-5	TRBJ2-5	CASSTGTGQETQYF	TGTGCCAGCAGTACCGGGACAGGACAAGAGACCCAGTACTTC
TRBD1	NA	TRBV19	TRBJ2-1	CASRRDRGVNEQFF	TGTGCCAGTAGGCGGGACAGGGGGGTCAATGAGCAGTTCTTC
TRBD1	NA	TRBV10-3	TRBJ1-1	CAISSGDSMNTEAFF	TGTGCCATCAGTTCTGGGGACAGTATGAACACTGAAGCTTTCTTT
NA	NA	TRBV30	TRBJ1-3	CAWSSQGFGVAIYF	TGTGCCTGGAGTTCACAGGGCTTCGGGGTAGCCATATATTTT
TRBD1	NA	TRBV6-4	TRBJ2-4	CASSERGPGAKNIQYF	TGTGCCAGCAGTGAAAGGGGGCCGGGGGCCAAAAACATTCAGTACTTC
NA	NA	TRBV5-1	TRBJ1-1	CASSLAAGPLMNTEAFF	TGCGCCAGCAGCTTGGCCGCAGGACCCCTCATGAACACTGAAGCTTTCTTT
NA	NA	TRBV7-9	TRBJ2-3	CASSPVIGRLSTDTQYF	TGTGCCAGCAGCCCAGTCATTGGGCGGCTGAGCACAGATACGCAGTATTTT
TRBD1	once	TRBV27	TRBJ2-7	CASSRSGTGTRPQYF	TGTGCCAGCAGTCGTTCCGGGACAGGGACGAGGCCGCAGTACTTC
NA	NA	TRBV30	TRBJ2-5	CAWSTLGPQDTQYF	TGTGCCTGGAGTACCCTAGGGCCCCAAGATACCCAGTACTTC
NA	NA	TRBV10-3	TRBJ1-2	CAISVSGTQGLGYTF	TGTGCCATCAGTGTTTCCGGGACTCAAGGACTTGGCTACACCTTC
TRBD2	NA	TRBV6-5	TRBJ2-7	CASSYSGGGPYEQYF	TGTGCCAGCAGTTACTCTGGCGGGGGACCCTACGAGCAGTACTTC
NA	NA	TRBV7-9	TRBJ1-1	CASSPYRDIEAFF	TGTGCCAGCAGTCCTTACAGGGATATTGAAGCTTTCTTT